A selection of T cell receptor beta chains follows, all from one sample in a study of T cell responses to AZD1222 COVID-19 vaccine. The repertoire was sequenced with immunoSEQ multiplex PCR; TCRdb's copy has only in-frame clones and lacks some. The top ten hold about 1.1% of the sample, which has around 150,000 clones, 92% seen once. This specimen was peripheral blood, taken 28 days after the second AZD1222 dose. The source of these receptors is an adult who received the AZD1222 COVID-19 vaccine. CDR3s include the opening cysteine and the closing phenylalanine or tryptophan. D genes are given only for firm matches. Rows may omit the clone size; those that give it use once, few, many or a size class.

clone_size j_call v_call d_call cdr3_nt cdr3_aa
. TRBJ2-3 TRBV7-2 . TGTGCCAGCAGCTTCTCTCCGGGTGATACGCAGTATTTT CASSFSPGDTQYF
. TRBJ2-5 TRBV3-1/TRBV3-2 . TGTGCCAGCAGCCAAGCGGCGACCACAAAAGAGACCCAGTACTTC CASSQAATTKETQYF
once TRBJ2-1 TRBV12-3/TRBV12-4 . TGTGCCAGCAGTTTAAGGGATTTAAGTGAGCAGTTCTTC CASSLRDLSEQFF
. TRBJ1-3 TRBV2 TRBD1 TGTGCCAGCAGCATCGAACAGGGGGCCGGAAACACCATATATTTT CASSIEQGAGNTIYF
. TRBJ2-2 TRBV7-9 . TGTGCCAGCAGCTCCACACACACCGGGGAGCTGTTTTTT CASSSTHTGELFF
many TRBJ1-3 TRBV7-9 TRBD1 TGTGCCAGCAGCTCACAGGGGGCAGACACCATATATTTT CASSSQGADTIYF
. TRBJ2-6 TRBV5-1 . TGCGCCAGCAGCTTAGGAGCTTCTGGGGCCAACGTCCTGACTTTC CASSLGASGANVLTF
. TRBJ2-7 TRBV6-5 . TGTGCCAGCAGCCGGGACTTGAACTACGAGCAGTACTTC CASSRDLNYEQYF
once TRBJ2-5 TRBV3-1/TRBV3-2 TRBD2 TGTGCCAGCAGCCGACTAGCGGGGGATGAGACCCAGTACTTC CASSRLAGDETQYF
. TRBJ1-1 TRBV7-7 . TGTGCCAGCAGCTTAGATGTGAACACTGAAGCTTTCTTT CASSLDVNTEAFF
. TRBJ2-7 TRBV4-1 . TGCGCCAGCAGTTATAAAGACGCCTCCTACGAGCAGTACTTC CASSYKDASYEQYF
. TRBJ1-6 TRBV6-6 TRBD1 TGTGCCAGCACCTATGGACAGGGGGATAATTCACCCCTCCACTTT CASTYGQGDNSPLHF
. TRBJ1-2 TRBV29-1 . TGCAGCGTTGTAGGACAGTACGTAGGCTACACCTTC CSVVGQYVGYTF
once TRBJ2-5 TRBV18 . TGTGCCAGCTCCAAAGTAGAGGGCTGGGGGACCCAGTACTTC CASSKVEGWGTQYF
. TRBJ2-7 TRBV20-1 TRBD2 TGCAGTGCTAGTCTCGGACTAGCGGGCTGGGAATACGAGCAGTACTTC CSASLGLAGWEYEQYF
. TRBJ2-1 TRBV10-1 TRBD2 TGCGCCAGCAGTGTTAGCGGGGGGCCTTACAATGAGCAGTTCTTC CASSVSGGPYNEQFF
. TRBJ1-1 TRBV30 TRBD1 TGTGCCTGGCGCAGGGGGTTTGAAGCTTTCTTT CAWRRGFEAFF